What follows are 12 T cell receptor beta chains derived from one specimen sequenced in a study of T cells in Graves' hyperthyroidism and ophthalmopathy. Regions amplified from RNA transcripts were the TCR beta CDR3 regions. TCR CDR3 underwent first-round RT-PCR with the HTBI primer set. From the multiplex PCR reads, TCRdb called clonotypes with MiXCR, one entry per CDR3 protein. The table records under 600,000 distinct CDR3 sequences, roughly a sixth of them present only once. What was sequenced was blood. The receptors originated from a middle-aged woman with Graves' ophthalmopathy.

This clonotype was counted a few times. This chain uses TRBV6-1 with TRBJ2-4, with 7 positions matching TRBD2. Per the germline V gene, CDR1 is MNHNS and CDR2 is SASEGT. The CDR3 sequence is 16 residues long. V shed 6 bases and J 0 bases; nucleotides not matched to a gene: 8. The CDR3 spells CASRGRGVLAKNIQYF. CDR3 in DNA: TGTGCCAGCAGGGGTCGGGGGGTTCTAGCCAAAAACATTCAGTACTTC.

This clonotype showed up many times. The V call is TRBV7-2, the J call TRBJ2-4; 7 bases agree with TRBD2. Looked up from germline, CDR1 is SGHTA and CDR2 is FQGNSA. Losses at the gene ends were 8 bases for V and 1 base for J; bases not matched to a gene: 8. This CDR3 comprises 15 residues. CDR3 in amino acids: CASSRTRDAKNIQYF. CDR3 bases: TGTGCCAGCTCCCGGACTAGAGATGCCAAAAACATTCAGTACTTC.

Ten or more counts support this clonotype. The CDR3 DNA sequence: TGTGCCAAGCGGTTTGGGCTAGCCGGCACAGATACGCAGTATTTT. Translating gives CAKRFGLAGTDTQYF. The rearrangement joins TRBV2 to TRBJ2-3; a possible D gene is TRBD2 (5 bases). The V gene's germline CDR1 is SNHLY and CDR2 FYNNEI. There are 15 residues in the CDR3. The V end lost 10 bases, the J end lost 1 base, and 18 bases lay between the germline ends.

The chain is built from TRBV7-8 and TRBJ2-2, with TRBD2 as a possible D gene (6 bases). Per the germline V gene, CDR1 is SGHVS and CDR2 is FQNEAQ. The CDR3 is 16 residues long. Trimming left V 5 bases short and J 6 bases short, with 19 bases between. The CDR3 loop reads CASSPLDGGTAGELFF. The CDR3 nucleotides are TGTGCCAGCAGCCCTCTGGACGGGGGTACCGCCGGGGAGCTGTTTTTT.

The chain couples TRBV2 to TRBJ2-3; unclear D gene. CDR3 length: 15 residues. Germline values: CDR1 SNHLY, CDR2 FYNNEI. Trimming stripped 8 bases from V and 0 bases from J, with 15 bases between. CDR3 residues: CASGVGSYSTDTQYF. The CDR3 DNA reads TGTGCCAGCGGGGTGGGCTCCTATAGCACAGATACGCAGTATTTT. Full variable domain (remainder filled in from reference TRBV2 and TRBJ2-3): EPEVTQTPSHQVTQMGQEVILRCVPISNHLYFYWYRQILGQKVEFLVSFYNNEISEKSEIFDDQFSVERPDGSNFTLKIRSTKLEDSAMYFCASGVGSYSTDTQYFGPGTRLTVL.

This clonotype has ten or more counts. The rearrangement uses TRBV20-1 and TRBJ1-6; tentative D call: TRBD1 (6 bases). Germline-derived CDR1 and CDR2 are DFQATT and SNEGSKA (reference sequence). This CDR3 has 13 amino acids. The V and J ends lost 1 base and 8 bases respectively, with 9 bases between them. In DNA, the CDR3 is TGCAGTGCTAGAGGACAGGTGGATTCACCCCTCCACTTT. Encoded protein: CSARGQVDSPLHF.

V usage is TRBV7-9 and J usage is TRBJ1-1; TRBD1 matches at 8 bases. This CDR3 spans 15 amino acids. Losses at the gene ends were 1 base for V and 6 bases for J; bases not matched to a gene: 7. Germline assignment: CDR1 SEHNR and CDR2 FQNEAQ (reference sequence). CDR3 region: CASSLVRTGKAEAFF. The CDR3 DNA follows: TGTGCCAGCAGCTTAGTTCGGACAGGGAAGGCTGAAGCTTTCTTT.

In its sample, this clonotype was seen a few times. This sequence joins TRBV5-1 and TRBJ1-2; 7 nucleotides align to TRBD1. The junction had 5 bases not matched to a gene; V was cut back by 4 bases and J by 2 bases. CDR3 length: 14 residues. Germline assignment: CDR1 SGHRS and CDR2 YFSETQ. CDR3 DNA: TGCGCCAGCAGCGCCCCGACAGGGAACTATGGCTACACCTTC. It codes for CASSAPTGNYGYTF.

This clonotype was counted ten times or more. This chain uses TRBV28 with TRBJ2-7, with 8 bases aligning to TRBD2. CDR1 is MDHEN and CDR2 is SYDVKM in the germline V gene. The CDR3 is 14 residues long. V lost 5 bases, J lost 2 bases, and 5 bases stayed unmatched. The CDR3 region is CASSPPGGAYEQYF. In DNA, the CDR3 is TGTGCCAGCAGTCCCCCGGGGGGGGCCTACGAGCAGTACTTC.

The CDR3 bases are TGTGCCAGCAGCTTAGATGGGACTTCCTACAATGAGCAGTTCTTC. Its protein product is CASSLDGTSYNEQFF. The chain has TRBV7-9 and TRBJ2-1; a possible D gene is TRBD2 (6 bases). Germline lookup yields CDR1 SEHNR and CDR2 FQNEAQ (reference sequence). V lost 1 base and J lost 1, with 8 bases in between. The CDR3 is 15 residues long.

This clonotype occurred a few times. CDR3 amino acids: CSARGETNEKLFF. In nucleotides, the CDR3 is TGCAGTGCTAGAGGGGAGACTAATGAAAAACTGTTTTTT. The rearrangement uses TRBV20-1 and TRBJ1-4; D gene uncertain. Germline-derived CDR1 and CDR2 are DFQATT and SNEGSKA (reference sequence). V lost 1 base, J lost 2 bases, and 5 bases lay in between. There are 13 residues in the CDR3.

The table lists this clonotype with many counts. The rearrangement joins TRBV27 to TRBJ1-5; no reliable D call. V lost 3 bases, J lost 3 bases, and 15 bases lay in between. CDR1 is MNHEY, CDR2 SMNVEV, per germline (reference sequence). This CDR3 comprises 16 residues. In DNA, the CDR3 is TGTGCCAGCAGTTTTCAGCAACCAAGGGACAATCAGCCCCAGCATTTT. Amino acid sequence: CASSFQQPRDNQPQHF.